A single sample gave rise to the 7 T cell receptor beta chains below, sequenced in a study of shared clonotypes between healthy human individuals. Terminally differentiated effector memory CD45RA+ cells were excluded from the naive CD8 cells, which were CD45RO-negative and positively selected for CCR7. Data came from immunoSEQ multiplex PCR; TCRdb stores just in-frame clones and leaves some out. The profile shows about 2,100,000 clones, about 92% of them singletons. The sequenced sample consisted of naive CD8+ T cells from PBMCs. Every receptor here comes from a man younger than 35 in good health. Some clones in this sample may be carry-over from other donors' samples.

The J gene is TRBJ1-5, the V gene TRBV27, with TRBD1 as a possible D gene (5 bases). Trimming took 5 bases from V and 2 from J, leaving 22 bases between them. Germline V gives CDR1 MNHEY, CDR2 SMNVEV (reference sequence). The CDR3 is 18 amino acids. The DNA of the CDR3 is TGTGCCAGCAGTCCCCTCGCGGGGGAAATAAACGGCAATCAGCCCCAGCATTTT. Its protein product is CASSPLAGEINGNQPQHF.

Here the CDR3 DNA reads TGCGCCAGCAGCCAAGATCGGAGACTAGCGGGAGTACCTGAGCAGTACTTC. Residues: CASSQDRRLAGVPEQYF. V and J are TRBV4-3 and TRBJ2-7; 12 bases align to TRBD2. V trimming: 0 bases; J trimming: 7 bases; junction bases outside the gene matches: 10. The CDR3 totals 17 residues. Germline assignment: CDR1 LGHNA and CDR2 YSLEER.

The genes are TRBV5-6 and TRBJ2-7; D ambiguous. Trimming stripped 3 bases from V and 0 bases from J, with 16 bases between. The CDR3 loop spans 16 amino acids. The germline V gene has CDR1 SGHDT and CDR2 YYEEEE. The CDR3 DNA is TGTGCCAGCAGCTATAACGGCCCATATAGCTCCTACGAGCAGTACTTC. It codes for CASSYNGPYSSYEQYF.

The chain carries TRBV19 and TRBJ2-7, with 8 nucleotides matching TRBD1. V shed 2 bases, J shed 3 bases, and the junction held 9 bases outside the gene matches. The CDR3 runs to 16 residues. Germline CDR1 is LNHDA and CDR2 is SQIVND (reference sequence). The CDR3 here is CASSILSGQGVYEQYF. Written as DNA, the CDR3 is TGTGCCAGTAGTATACTTTCCGGACAGGGTGTCTACGAGCAGTACTTC.

The gene calls are TRBV2 and TRBJ1-4, with a possible D match to TRBD1 (5 bases). Trimming stripped 3 bases from V and 5 bases from J, with 10 bases between. This CDR3 region has 14 residues. The germline V gene encodes CDR1 SNHLY and CDR2 FYNNEI. The chain's CDR3 is CASSDLQGNEKLFF. Written as DNA, the CDR3 is TGTGCCAGCAGTGACCTCCAGGGAAATGAAAAACTGTTTTTT.

The V gene is TRBV11-2, the J gene TRBJ2-7, with 7 bases identical to TRBD2. The CDR3 is made up of 16 amino acids. Germline lookup yields CDR1 SGHAT and CDR2 FQNNGV. The J segment lost 0 bases and the V segment lost 5 bases, leaving 10 bases of the junction unmatched. The CDR3 protein is CASSDPLAVSSYEQYF. CDR3 DNA sequence: TGTGCCAGCAGCGACCCCCTAGCGGTCAGCTCCTACGAGCAGTACTTC.

CDR3 coding DNA: TGTGCCAGCAGTGATATAAGGTACGAGCAGTACTTC. Its protein product is CASSDIRYEQYF. The gene calls are TRBV2 and TRBJ2-7, with D unclear. V lost 3 bases and J lost 4, with 7 bases in between. Germline-derived CDR1 and CDR2 are SNHLY and FYNNEI. The CDR3 sequence is 12 residues long.